This T cell receptor beta chain emerged from a study of blood T cell repertoires in COVID-19. Trimming left V 3 bases short and J 1 base short, with 6 bases between. The CDR3 length is 14 residues. The germline CDR1 and CDR2 sequences are MNHNS and SASEGT. Assay: immunoSEQ multiplex PCR; the TCRdb copy retains only in-frame clones and omits some. The top ten hold 21% of the sample, which has 65,000 to 80,000 clones, roughly 82% seen once. The V call is TRBV6-1, the J call TRBJ2-2; possible D gene TRBD1, 5 bases. The specimen was peripheral blood. The source of this sequence is a human donor in a cohort sampled during active COVID-19. The CDR3 loop reads CASSDRVNTGELFF. CDR3 nucleotides: TGTGCCAGCAGTGACAGGGTGAACACCGGGGAGCTGTTTTTT.